What follows are 10 T cell receptor beta chains derived from one specimen sequenced in a study of cytomegalovirus exposure and HLA in healthy donors (dated by TCRdb to 2016 to 2017). Libraries were made using the immunoSEQ multiplex PCR assay. For the multiplex PCR, a mixture combining 60 forward primers for TCR Vbeta segments and 13 reverse primers for TCR Jbeta segments was used. Held by TCRdb, this immuneACCESS table contains in-frame sequences only and omits some clones. Under half of the omission traces to an unresolved V gene where checked; the cause of the rest is unknown. Counted in this sample were around 130,000 clones; roughly 80% of them appeared once. About 2.6% of the sample lies in the top ten. Sequenced material: PBMCs. Receptor source: a man aged 25 to 40 in good health and CMV-seronegative.

The rearrangement joins TRBV29-1 to TRBJ2-7; 7 bases align to TRBD1. CDR1 is SQVTM, CDR2 ANQGSEA, per germline. V lost 0 bases, J lost 2 bases, and 7 bases stayed unmatched. This CDR3 comprises 15 residues. This CDR3 reads CSVEDARQGTYEQYF. Written as DNA, the CDR3 is TGCAGCGTTGAAGACGCCAGACAGGGAACCTACGAGCAGTACTTC.

This chain connects TRBV25-1 to TRBJ1-2, with 8 bases matching TRBD1. The trim removed 2 bases at V and 7 bases at J, leaving 3 bases unmatched. Germline-derived CDR1 and CDR2 are MGHDK and SYGVNS. This CDR3 contains 13 residues. For the CDR3, the DNA is TGTGCCAGCAGTGAAGCGACAGGGGTTGGCTACACCTTC. Protein product: CASSEATGVGYTF.

The chain has TRBV28 and TRBJ2-3, with 9 positions matching TRBD1. The CDR3 consists of 17 residues. Germline trimming cut 6 bases from V and 3 bases from J; bases unmatched to any gene: 13. Germline V gives CDR1 MDHEN, CDR2 SYDVKM. The chain's CDR3 is CASSHPGQGGGTDTQYF. The CDR3 DNA reads TGTGCCAGCAGCCATCCGGGACAGGGAGGGGGGACAGATACGCAGTATTTT.

V gene TRBV27 combines with J gene TRBJ1-2; TRBD1 matches at 7 bases. Trimming took 5 bases from V and 4 from J; bases not matched to a gene: 7. The germline V gene has CDR1 MNHEY and CDR2 SMNVEV (reference sequence). The CDR3 is 14 amino acids. As DNA, the CDR3 is TGTGCCAGCAGTAGAGCGACAGGGAGCTATGGCTACACCTTC. Its protein is CASSRATGSYGYTF.

The chain employs TRBV29-1 and TRBJ1-4; TRBD1 aligns across 7 bases. Unmatched junction bases numbered 10, after V lost 5 bases and J lost 7 bases. Germline CDR1 and CDR2: SQVTM and ANQGSEA. The CDR3 runs 14 residues. In DNA, the CDR3 is TGCAGCGTTTCCAGGACAGGATCGGGTGAAAAACTGTTTTTT. It encodes CSVSRTGSGEKLFF.

This chain connects TRBV4-3 to TRBJ2-3, with D tentatively TRBD2 (6 bases). V shed 0 bases and J shed 0 bases, with 13 bases lying between them. Germline V CDR1 and CDR2: LGHNA, YSLEER. The CDR3 covers 17 residues. CDR3 amino acids: CASSQDSSRGSTDTQYF. CDR3 DNA: TGCGCCAGCAGCCAAGATAGCTCGCGGGGCAGCACAGATACGCAGTATTTT.

With respect to this clone: The junction and the germline gene differ at one end; a read error may be behind it. This chain uses TRBV10-2 with TRBJ1-2, with TRBD1 matching 7 bases. The CDR3 extends over 15 amino acids. Germline assignment: CDR1 WSHSY and CDR2 SAAADI. DNA for the CDR3: TGCGCCAGCAGAAGACAGGGCCCTGTCGACTATGGCTACCCCTTC. Protein: CASRRQGPVDYGYPF.

The rearrangement links TRBV6-1 to TRBJ2-7; D not certain. The V and J ends lost 1 base and 2 bases respectively, with 9 bases between them. Per the germline V gene, CDR1 is MNHNS and CDR2 is SASEGT. This CDR3 spans 14 amino acids. The CDR3 region is CASSEGPGTYEQYF. The CDR3 DNA is TGTGCCAGCAGTGAAGGCCCAGGTACCTACGAGCAGTACTTC.

V gene TRBV28 combines with J gene TRBJ2-7; 8 bases map to TRBD1. V was clipped by 7 bases and J by 6 bases; unmatched bases: 5. Per the germline V gene, CDR1 is MDHEN and CDR2 is SYDVKM. The CDR3 is 12 amino acids. Here the CDR3 DNA reads TGTGCCAGCAAAGGCGGGACAGGCGAGCAGTACTTC. Amino acid sequence: CASKGGTGEQYF.

The V gene is TRBV5-1, the J gene TRBJ2-1; 8 positions agree with TRBD2. The length of the CDR3 is 16 residues. J gave up 5 bases and V 6 bases, and 13 bases lay outside the gene matches. Germline CDR1 SGHRS, CDR2 YFSETQ. CDR3 DNA: TGCGCCAGCACCTCCGGAGGAGCGGGGGTAAACAATGAGCAGTTCTTC. This gives the protein CASTSGGAGVNNEQFF.